Below, one TCR beta chain is given with its context. No cognate antigen has been identified for it. Per-nucleotide qualities are absent, and no much larger clonotype sits a single base away. TCRbeta CDR3 regions were amplified from genomic DNA by means of the immunoSEQ Assay, a bias-controlled multiplex PCR. The paper's data handling went like this. The number of nucleated cells in each sample was estimated from the amplification of reference gene primers within the assay. Sequence reads were collapsed and filtered to measure the absolute abundance of every unique TCRbeta CDR3 rearrangement. Productive Simpson clonality was computed per sample as the square root of Simpson's diversity index over productive rearrangements. TCRdb stores this immuneACCESS table with in-frame sequences only. Part of the clones is absent; in the studies checked, under half of the shortfall reflects unresolved V genes, and no reason is known for the rest. V, J and clone size reflect that table, while D and trimming were determined from the DNA. The sample table holds fewer than 65,000 clones, of which roughly nine tenths were seen once. The ten largest clones add up to over 1.5% of the sample.

CDR1 and CDR2 are read off the germline V gene as SGHTA and FQGTGA. The CDR3, from cysteine to phenylalanine, totals 14 residues. CDR3 DNA only is kept here, 42 bases in frame from base 1. The junction shows trimming of 6 bases on V and 5 bases on J, and the gene matches do not reach 10 bases of it. The sample originates from a study of blood T cell repertoires in COVID-19 (dated by TCRdb to 2020 to 2021). A note on the overall study: Collaborator samples came from the United States, Italy and Spain and covered acute and convalescent phases of COVID-19. A de-identified subject ID, COVID-19 status, age in years and sex were almost always included in the sample metadata. Samples came from the ongoing ImmuneRACE study (first 160 participants) plus 1,254 subjects from 6 global collaborators. A freely available public database, intended as a resource for researchers studying the immune response to SARS-CoV-2, is where the repertoires were released. Where HLA class I and class II types were available, the types were taken from metadata supplied by the sample provider, not from assay-based typing. Subjects who had been exposed to COVID-19, were actively infected with it, or had recovered from it provided the deeply sampled blood TCRbeta repertoires that made up the dataset. The material from the prospective study consisted of cDNA or gDNA derived from T cells, B-cell-depleted T cells, or PBMCs.

Here is what the overall study found, with its caveats: The amount of clinical and demographic metadata varied by source and participant and was provided uncurated.

Each collaborating institution followed its own protocols to collect whole blood in K2EDTA tubes. For TCRbeta analysis, collaborators shipped samples in one of three forms: frozen whole blood, isolated PBMCs, or DNA extracted from either of those sample types. This TCR came from a man in his sixties with acute or convalescent COVID-19. The chain employs TRBV7-3 and TRBJ2-7; TRBD1 matches 7 bases in the middle. Sequences were obtained from peripheral blood. The CDR3 amino acid sequence is: CASSLSGTANEQYF. Here is the DNA: TGTGCCAGCAGTTTGTCCGGGACAGCAAACGAGCAGTACTTC.